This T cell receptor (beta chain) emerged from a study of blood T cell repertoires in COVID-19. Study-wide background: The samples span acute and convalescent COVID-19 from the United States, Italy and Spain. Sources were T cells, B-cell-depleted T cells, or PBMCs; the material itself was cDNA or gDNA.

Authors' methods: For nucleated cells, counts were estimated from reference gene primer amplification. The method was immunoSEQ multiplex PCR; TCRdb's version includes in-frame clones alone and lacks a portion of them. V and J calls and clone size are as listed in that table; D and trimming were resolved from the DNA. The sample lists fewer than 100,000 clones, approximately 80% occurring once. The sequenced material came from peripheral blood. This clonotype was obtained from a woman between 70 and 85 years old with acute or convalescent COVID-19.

The CDR3: CASSRRLGNTGELFF. CDR3 DNA sequence: TGTGCCAGCAGCCGGCGACTAGGCAACACCGGGGAGCTGTTTTTT. V is TRBV3-1 (or the pseudogene TRBV3-2) and J is TRBJ2-2; D is possibly TRBD2 (6 bases). V lost 4 bases, J lost 2 bases, and 11 bases lay in between. Germline V gene data show CDR1 as LGHDT and CDR2 as YNNKEL (reference sequence). This CDR3 has 15 amino acids.